The next 32 T cell receptor beta chains were all read from a single sample in a study of cytomegalovirus exposure and HLA in healthy donors. The PCR was carried out with 60 Vbeta primers and 13 Jbeta primers. Some clones are missing from TCRdb's copy, which holds only in-frame ones; the method was immunoSEQ multiplex PCR. In the table there are over 150,000 clones, roughly 86% of which are singletons. The sample taken for sequencing was PBMCs. The receptors here all came from a girl aged 5-17 years in good health and CMV-seropositive.

The CDR3, as DNA: TGCAGCGTTGAACGCCTCGGACAGGGGAAGAACACTGAAGCTTTCTTT. This codes for CSVERLGQGKNTEAFF. V gene TRBV29-1 combines with J gene TRBJ1-1, with 9 bases identical to TRBD1. The CDR3 is 16 amino acids. Per the germline V gene, CDR1 is SQVTM and CDR2 is ANQGSEA. Trimming cost V 2 bases and J 1 base; bases outside gene matches: 8. The variable domain in full, completed from reference TRBV29-1 and TRBJ1-1, reads SAVISQKPSRDICQRGTSLTIQCQVDSQVTMMFWYRQQPGQSLTLIATANQGSEATYESGFVIDKFPISRPNLTFSTLTVSNMSPEDSSIYLCSVERLGQGKNTEAFFGQGTRLTVV.

V and J are TRBV5-1 and TRBJ2-7; a weak D match, TRBD2 (6 bases). Per germline, CDR1 SGHRS and CDR2 YFSETQ. Trimming left V 4 bases short and J 3 bases short, with 17 bases between. The CDR3 extends over 15 amino acids. The CDR3 region is CASSPEEGLFYEQYF. In nucleotides, the CDR3 is TGCGCCAGCAGCCCGGAGGAGGGGTTGTTCTACGAGCAGTACTTC.

This rearrangement joins TRBV6-4 to TRBJ2-7; 10 bases agree with TRBD1. Trimming took 8 bases from V and 6 from J; bases not matched to a gene: 16. The CDR3 loop spans 16 amino acids. Germline CDR1 is MRHNA and CDR2 is SNTAGT. The CDR3: CASLRTGTGEMGEQYF. The CDR3 coding sequence is TGTGCCAGCTTACGGACCGGGACAGGGGAGATGGGCGAGCAGTACTTC.

The chain recombines TRBV6-1 with TRBJ2-3, with a tentative D call TRBD1 (6 bases). Trimming stripped 7 bases from V and 9 bases from J, with 17 bases between. The CDR3 consists of 13 residues. The germline V gene encodes CDR1 MNHNS and CDR2 SASEGT. CDR3 in amino acids: CASKRGNRDTQYF. The CDR3 DNA sequence: TGTGCCAGCAAAAGGGGGAACAGAGACACGCAGTATTTT.

The chain has TRBV6-5 and TRBJ2-5; 11 positions agree with TRBD1. The J call may be faulty, since TRBJ2-7 better matches the DNA end. The CDR3 length is 15 residues. Per the germline V gene, CDR1 is MNHEY and CDR2 is SVGAGI. The CDR3 is CASRYGQGALYEQYF. The CDR3 coding sequence is TGTGCCAGCAGGTACGGACAGGGGGCTTTGTACGAGCAGTACTTC.

The V call is TRBV6-5, the J call TRBJ1-3; a weak D match, TRBD1 (6 bases). Germline loops: CDR1 MNHEY, CDR2 SVGAGI. The V gene lost 6 bases and the J gene lost 4 bases, with 16 bases spanning the gap. The CDR3 is made up of 15 amino acids. CDR3 DNA sequence: TGTGCCAGCAGGGAGACAGGTACCGAAGGAAACACCATATATTTT. Amino acids: CASRETGTEGNTIYF.

This clone came up a few times. The chain couples TRBV7-2 to TRBJ1-3, with 7 bases that match TRBD1. There are 15 residues in the CDR3. CDR1 is SGHTA, CDR2 FQGNSA, per germline. J gave up 4 bases and V 4 bases, and 7 bases lay outside the gene matches. The CDR3 sequence: CASSYDDRAGNTIYF. The CDR3 region has the DNA TGTGCCAGCAGCTACGATGACAGGGCCGGAAACACCATATATTTT. Based on the CDR3 plus reference TRBV7-2 and TRBJ1-3, the full variable domain is GAGVSQSPSNKVTEKGKDVELRCDPISGHTALYWYRQSLGQGLEFLIYFQGNSAPDKSGLPSDRFSAERTGGSVSTLTIQRTQQEDSAVYLCASSYDDRAGNTIYFGEGSWLTVV.

The chain carries TRBV28 and TRBJ2-1; tentative D call: TRBD1 (6 bases). Trimming pared 5 bases from V and 4 bases from J, leaving 12 bases between. CDR1 and CDR2 (germline): MDHEN, SYDVKM. This CDR3 spans 14 amino acids. The CDR3 region is CASSRGQRYNEQFF. The CDR3, as DNA: TGTGCCAGCAGTAGAGGACAGAGATACAATGAGCAGTTCTTC.

Concerning this clone: As the CDR3 is not closed by the conserved phenylalanine or tryptophan, this likely results from a read error. The chain combines TRBV15 with TRBJ1-6; no definite D call. Trimming pared 1 base from V and 7 bases from J, leaving 5 bases between. The CDR3 runs 13 residues. The germline gives CDR1 LNHNV, CDR2 YYDKDF (reference sequence). DNA of the CDR3: TGTGCCACCAGCAGAGGTCAGAATTCACCCCTCCACCTT. The encoded protein is CATSRGQNSPLHL.

The chain joins TRBV30 to TRBJ1-5; TRBD1 is a possible D gene (5 bases). Trimming pared 1 base from V and 0 bases from J, leaving 13 bases between. The CDR3 runs to 16 residues. Germline CDR1 reads GTSNPN; CDR2 reads SVGIG (reference sequence). The CDR3 loop reads CAWSGGRGNSNQPQHF. The DNA of the CDR3 is TGTGCCTGGAGTGGGGGAAGGGGTAATAGCAATCAGCCCCAGCATTTT.

The chain carries TRBV6-1 and TRBJ1-5, with D possibly matching TRBD1 (6 bases). The V end lost 3 bases, the J end lost 0 bases, and 15 bases lay between the germline ends. This CDR3 is 17 amino acids long. Germline assignment: CDR1 MNHNS and CDR2 SASEGT. The CDR3 DNA sequence: TGTGCCAGCAGTGACAGGGGAGAGGGGAGTAGCAATCAGCCCCAGCATTTT. This sequence encodes CASSDRGEGSSNQPQHF.

The V call is TRBV5-6, the J call TRBJ2-5, with D possibly TRBD2 on 5 matching bases. The germline V and J ends were trimmed by 0 bases and 5 bases, with 20 bases remaining between them. This CDR3 is built from 17 residues. CDR1 and CDR2 from the germline V gene are SGHDT and YYEEEE. Here the CDR3 reads CASSLGPRILPGETQYF. Here the CDR3 DNA reads TGTGCCAGCAGCTTGGGACCCAGGATACTGCCGGGGGAGACCCAGTACTTC.

This sequence joins TRBV5-4 and TRBJ2-5, with D perhaps matching TRBD2 (5 bases). Trimming cost V 0 bases and J 10 bases, with 19 bases left between them. The length of the CDR3 is 15 residues. Germline values: CDR1 SGHNT, CDR2 YYREEE (reference sequence). The CDR3 spells CASSLVWDEVEGQYF. In nucleotides, the CDR3 is TGTGCCAGCAGCTTGGTTTGGGATGAGGTAGAGGGCCAGTACTTC.

The chain is built from TRBV7-2 and TRBJ2-3; 11 bases align to TRBD1. Germline lookup yields CDR1 SGHTA and CDR2 FQGNSA. This CDR3 has 16 amino acids. The V gene end was trimmed by 5 bases and the J gene end by 8 bases; junction bases not matched to a gene: 12. CDR3 residues: CASSTPGQGAMGTQYF. The CDR3 DNA follows: TGTGCCAGCAGCACCCCCGGACAGGGGGCAATGGGTACGCAGTATTTT.

V gene TRBV6-1 combines with J gene TRBJ2-7, with a possible D match to TRBD2 (7 bases). The V end lost 3 bases, the J end lost 3 bases, and 9 bases lay between the germline ends. The CDR3 consists of 13 residues. Germline CDR1 MNHNS, CDR2 SASEGT. In DNA form, the CDR3 reads TGTGCCAGCAGTGAGCGGGGGCTCTACGAGCAGTACTTC. It translates to CASSERGLYEQYF.

The V call is TRBV4-1, the J call TRBJ2-5; 8 nucleotides align to TRBD2. V lost 2 bases and J lost 5; bases outside the gene matches: 4. Germline V gene data show CDR1 as MGHRA and CDR2 as YSYEKL. The CDR3 consists of 14 residues. In nucleotides, the CDR3 is TGCGCCAGCAGCCAATTAGCGGGGCAGGAGACCCAGTACTTC. Its translation is CASSQLAGQETQYF.

The chain uses TRBV19 and TRBJ2-7, with 8 bases identical to TRBD1. The CDR3 length is 14 residues. V was pared by 3 bases and J by 6 bases, with 7 bases of the junction left unmatched. Germline CDR1 LNHDA, CDR2 SQIVND (reference sequence). The CDR3 nucleotides read TGTGCCAGTAGTATTGGCCAGGGGGCGTTCGAGCAGTACTTC. Protein: CASSIGQGAFEQYF.

In DNA, the CDR3 is TGTGCCAGCAGCCCAGAGGACAGGCTTAATGAAAAACTGTTTTTT. This translates into CASSPEDRLNEKLFF. The chain couples TRBV9 to TRBJ1-4; 7 bases agree with TRBD1. Per germline, CDR1 SGDLS and CDR2 YYNGEE. This CDR3 contains 15 residues. V shed 4 bases, J shed 4 bases, and the junction held 7 bases outside the gene matches.

This chain uses TRBV6-5 with TRBJ2-1, with TRBD1 as a possible D gene (6 bases). In germline, CDR1 is MNHEY, CDR2 SVGAGI. CDR3 length: 14 residues. Trimming pared 5 bases from V and 6 bases from J, leaving 14 bases between. The DNA of the CDR3 is TGTGCCAGCAGTCCCATGGGGGCACGCAATGAGCAGTTCTTC. Translation: CASSPMGARNEQFF.

V is TRBV18 and J is TRBJ1-5; unclear D gene. CDR3 size: 14 residues. The ends were cut back, 2 bases at V and 5 bases at J, with 10 bases in the middle. Per the germline V gene, CDR1 is KGHSH and CDR2 is LQKENI. The CDR3 loop is CASSPFGEDQPQHF. The CDR3 DNA is TGTGCCAGCTCACCATTCGGGGAAGATCAGCCCCAGCATTTT.

V usage is TRBV7-6 and J usage is TRBJ1-2; 7 bases align to TRBD1. CDR3 size: 17 residues. Germline V gives CDR1 SGHVS, CDR2 FNYEAQ. V trimming: 6 bases; J trimming: 4 bases; junction bases outside the gene matches: 17. The CDR3 nucleotides are TGTGCCAGCAGTCCGAGGACAGGCCGTACCCCCTCCTATGGCTACACCTTC. It codes for CASSPRTGRTPSYGYTF.

The chain carries TRBV6-6 and TRBJ2-1; 7 bases are shared with TRBD2. CDR3 length equals 13 residues. In germline, CDR1 is MNHNY, CDR2 SVGAGI (reference sequence). V shed 9 bases, J shed 4 bases, and the junction held 6 bases outside the gene matches. CDR3 in DNA: TGTGCCAGTTTTTCGGGGGGTTACAATGAGCAGTTCTTC. Translation: CASFSGGYNEQFF.

CDR3 nucleotides: TGTGCCAGCAGTTATCCCTCGGGAGGCTACACCTTC. Amino acids: CASSYPSGGYTF. This sequence joins TRBV7-9 and TRBJ1-2, with D hard to call. This CDR3 comprises 12 residues. Germline-derived CDR1 and CDR2 are SEHNR and FQNEAQ (reference sequence). V lost 6 bases and J lost 8, with 13 bases in between.

The rearrangement uses TRBV28 and TRBJ1-6; 8 bases are shared with TRBD1. This CDR3 comprises 16 residues. CDR1 and CDR2 from the germline V gene are MDHEN and SYDVKM. Germline trimming cut 6 bases from V and 5 bases from J; bases unmatched to any gene: 9. The CDR3 protein is CASSRGGQGNNSPLHF. The CDR3 nucleotides read TGTGCCAGCAGCCGAGGTGGACAGGGAAATAATTCACCCCTCCACTTT.

V and J are TRBV19 and TRBJ1-5, with a tentative D call TRBD1 (5 bases). The CDR3 runs 16 residues. Germline loops: CDR1 LNHDA, CDR2 SQIVND (reference sequence). Between the trimmed V and J ends, which lost 7 bases and 0 bases, there was a span of 16 bases. The CDR3 sequence: CASTPGTVYSNQPQHF. CDR3 coding DNA: TGTGCCAGTACCCCCGGGACTGTCTATAGCAATCAGCCCCAGCATTTT.

V is TRBV7-8 and J is TRBJ1-2, with D perhaps matching TRBD1 (6 bases). Per germline, CDR1 SGHVS and CDR2 FQNEAQ. With 1 base removed from V and 4 bases from J, the gap between germline ends came to 13 bases. The CDR3 loop spans 15 amino acids. CDR3 sequence (DNA): TGTGCCAGCAGCTTAGAAACAGGGCCGGCCTATGGCTACACCTTC. This encodes CASSLETGPAYGYTF.

This chain uses TRBV18 with TRBJ2-5; a weak D match, TRBD2 (6 bases). Between the trimmed V and J ends, which lost 2 bases and 4 bases, there was a span of 14 bases. The CDR3 loop spans 15 amino acids. CDR1 and CDR2 (germline): KGHSH, LQKENI. CDR3 sequence reads: CASSPEPRDLETQYF. The CDR3 nucleotides are TGTGCCAGCTCACCAGAACCTCGGGACTTAGAGACCCAGTACTTC.

V usage is TRBV4-2 and J usage is TRBJ2-4; 15 bases are a match to TRBD2. Trimming removed 0 bases from V and 1 base from J; junction bases left unmatched: 4. Germline CDR1 is LGHNA and CDR2 is YNFKEQ. The CDR3 runs 19 residues. The CDR3: CASSQDGLAGGPAKNIQYF. CDR3 nucleotide sequence: TGTGCCAGCAGCCAAGATGGACTAGCGGGGGGGCCGGCCAAAAACATTCAGTACTTC.

CDR3 DNA sequence: TGTGCCAGCAGCTTAATCGTCGGGGGAGGTCAGCCCCAGCATTTT. The encoded protein is CASSLIVGGGQPQHF. V and J are TRBV7-8 and TRBJ1-5; D may be TRBD1 (5 bases). V dropped 2 bases and J dropped 6 bases, with 14 bases sitting between them. The CDR3 loop spans 15 amino acids. Germline CDR1 is SGHVS and CDR2 is FQNEAQ.

The chain uses TRBV6-5 and TRBJ1-5, with 9 nucleotides matching TRBD1. CDR1 MNHEY and CDR2 SVGAGI come from the germline V gene. The CDR3 has 15 amino acids. With 2 bases clipped from V and 7 bases from J, the junction kept 6 bases outside the gene matches. The CDR3 protein is CASSYGTGQGQPQHF. The CDR3 DNA reads TGTGCCAGCAGTTACGGGACAGGGCAAGGGCAGCCCCAGCATTTT.

This chain links TRBV5-1 with TRBJ2-2; D may be TRBD1 (6 bases). CDR1 SGHRS and CDR2 YFSETQ come from the germline V gene. The CDR3 extends over 14 amino acids. V lost 3 bases and J 4 bases, leaving 10 bases between the germline ends. The CDR3 loop reads CASSSDRSTGELFF. The CDR3 DNA reads TGCGCCAGCAGCTCCGACAGGTCCACCGGGGAGCTGTTTTTT. Full variable domain (remainder filled in from reference TRBV5-1 and TRBJ2-2): KAGVTQTPRYLIKTRGQQVTLSCSPISGHRSVSWYQQTPGQGLQFLFEYFSETQRNKGNFPGRFSGRQFSNSRSEMNVSTLELGDSALYLCASSSDRSTGELFFGEGSRLTVL.

The rearrangement joins TRBV27 to TRBJ2-7, with D tentatively TRBD1 (6 bases). The V end lost 4 bases, the J end lost 1 base, and 17 bases lay between the germline ends. Per the germline V gene, CDR1 is MNHEY and CDR2 is SMNVEV (reference sequence). The CDR3 totals 16 residues. CDR3 protein: CASSSPRTVPSYEQYF. The CDR3 nucleotides read TGTGCCAGCAGTTCCCCCCGGACAGTACCTTCCTACGAGCAGTACTTC.